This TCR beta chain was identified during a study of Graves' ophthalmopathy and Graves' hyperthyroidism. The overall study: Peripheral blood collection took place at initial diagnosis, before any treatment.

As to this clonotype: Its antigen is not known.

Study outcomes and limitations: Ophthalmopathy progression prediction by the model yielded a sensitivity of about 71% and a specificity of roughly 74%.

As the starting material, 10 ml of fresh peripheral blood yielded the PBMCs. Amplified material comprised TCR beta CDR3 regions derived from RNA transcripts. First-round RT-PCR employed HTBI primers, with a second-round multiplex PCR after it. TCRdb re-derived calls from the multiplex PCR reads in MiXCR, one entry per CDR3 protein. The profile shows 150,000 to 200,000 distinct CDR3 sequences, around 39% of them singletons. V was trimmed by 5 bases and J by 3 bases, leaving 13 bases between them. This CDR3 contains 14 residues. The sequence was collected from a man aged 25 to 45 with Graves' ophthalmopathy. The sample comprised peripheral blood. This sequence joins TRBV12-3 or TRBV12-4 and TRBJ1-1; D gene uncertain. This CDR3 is CASSPSGLYTEAFF. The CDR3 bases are TGTGCCAGCAGTCCAAGTGGGTTGTACACTGAAGCTTTCTTT.